This record looks at one T cell receptor (beta chain) sequence and its context. The germline gene is not matched at one end of the junction; a read error may be the cause. This record belongs to a study of Graves' ophthalmopathy and Graves' hyperthyroidism. The germline gives CDR1 SGHDT, CDR2 YYEEEE. CDR3 length: 11 residues. As the template, RNA transcripts were used to amplify TCR beta CDR3 regions. First-round RT-PCR used HTBI primers; second-round multiplex PCR followed. TCRdb processed the multiplex PCR reads anew with MiXCR; each CDR3 protein has one entry. The profile shows 660,000 or so distinct CDR3 sequences, about two fifths of them singletons.

This rearrangement joins TRBV5-6 to TRBJ1-2, with 8 positions matching TRBD1. The sequenced material came from peripheral blood. The receptor comes from an adult man with Graves' ophthalmopathy. The CDR3 DNA follows: TGTGCCAGCAGTGCCGGACAGGGACTACTCTTC. Translation gives CASSAGQGLLF.